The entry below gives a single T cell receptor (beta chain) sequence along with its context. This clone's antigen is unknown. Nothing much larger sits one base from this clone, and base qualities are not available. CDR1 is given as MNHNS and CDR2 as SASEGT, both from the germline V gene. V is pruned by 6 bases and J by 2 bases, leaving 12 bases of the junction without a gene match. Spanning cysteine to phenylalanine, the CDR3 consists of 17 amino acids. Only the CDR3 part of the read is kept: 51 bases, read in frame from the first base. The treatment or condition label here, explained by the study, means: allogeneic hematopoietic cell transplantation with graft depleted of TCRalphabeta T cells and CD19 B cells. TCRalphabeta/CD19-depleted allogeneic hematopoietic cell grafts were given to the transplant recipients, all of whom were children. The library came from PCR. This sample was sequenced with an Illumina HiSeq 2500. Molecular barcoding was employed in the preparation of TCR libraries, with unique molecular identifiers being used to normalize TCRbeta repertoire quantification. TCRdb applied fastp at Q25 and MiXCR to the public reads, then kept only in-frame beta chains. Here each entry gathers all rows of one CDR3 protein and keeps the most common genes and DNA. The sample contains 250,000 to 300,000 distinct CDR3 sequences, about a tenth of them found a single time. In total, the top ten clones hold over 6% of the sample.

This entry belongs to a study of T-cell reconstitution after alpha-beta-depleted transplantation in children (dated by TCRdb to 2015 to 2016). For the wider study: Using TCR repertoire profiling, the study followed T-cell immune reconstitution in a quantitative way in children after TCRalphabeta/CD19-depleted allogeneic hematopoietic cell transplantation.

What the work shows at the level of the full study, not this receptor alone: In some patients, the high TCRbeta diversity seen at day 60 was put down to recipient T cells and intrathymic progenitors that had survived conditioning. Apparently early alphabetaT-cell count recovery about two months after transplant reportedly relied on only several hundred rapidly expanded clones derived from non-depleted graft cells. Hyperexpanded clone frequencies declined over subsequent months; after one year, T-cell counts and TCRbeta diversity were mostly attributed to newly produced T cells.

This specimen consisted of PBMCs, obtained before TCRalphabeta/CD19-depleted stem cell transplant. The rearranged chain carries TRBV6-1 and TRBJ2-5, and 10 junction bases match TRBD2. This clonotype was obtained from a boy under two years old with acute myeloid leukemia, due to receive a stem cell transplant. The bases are TGTGCCAGCAGCTCAAGTCGGCTAGCGGGGGCACAAGAGACCCAGTACTTC. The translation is CASSSSRLAGAQETQYF.